This T cell receptor (beta chain) was captured by sequencing in a study of cytomegalovirus exposure and HLA in healthy donors. Study context: HLA-typed donors were the source of 83 million or so unique TCRs held in an early data release.

V shed 3 bases and J shed 8 bases, with 7 bases lying between them. Germline V CDR1 and CDR2: DFQATT, SNEGSKA (reference sequence). The CDR3 runs 10 residues. Primers: 60 Vbeta forward and 13 Jbeta reverse. The repertoire was sequenced with immunoSEQ multiplex PCR; TCRdb's copy has only in-frame clones and lacks some. The data contain more than 55,000 clones, about 80% of them singletons. Findings and caveats of the study: Available immune exposure information covered CMV serostatus only. As a later analysis revealed, most CMV-associated TCR beta chains appeared HLA-restricted.

For this clone: What it binds is not known.

This TCR was sampled from a young man in good health and CMV-seronegative. The chain carries TRBV20-1 and TRBJ1-2; no firm D call. Material: PBMCs. The CDR3 reads CSASHIGYTF. In DNA form, the CDR3 reads TGCAGTGCTAGCCACATAGGCTACACCTTC.